This TCR beta chain was sequenced in a study of CD8 T cells in ankylosing spondylitis. Notes on the study in general: Blood of patients with ankylosing spondylitis appeared to be characterized by a TCR beta motif of fewer than 10 highly homologous variants. Reactive arthritis synovial fluid and blood previously showed some of these motif variants. Disease-associated clones were CD8+ and fairly uncommon in peripheral blood.

This clonotype was seen a handful of times. Its antigen is unknown. The CDR3 extends over 13 amino acids. V was cut by 2 bases and J by 7 bases, with 9 bases left in between. CDR1 KGHSH and CDR2 LQKENI come from the germline V gene. Library preparation for TCR beta used quantitative 5'-RACE with molecular barcodes. In TCRdb, the 5' RACE reads were re-called with MiXCR into one record per CDR3 protein. The repertoire holds almost 400,000 distinct CDR3 sequences, with about 20% as singletons. The V call is TRBV18, the J call TRBJ2-1; D may be TRBD1 (6 bases). The material sequenced was blood, either unsorted or a sorted T cell fraction (not recorded which). This TCR was recovered from a male donor with ankylosing spondylitis. CDR3 loop: CASSPIQGNEQFF. The CDR3 region has the DNA TGTGCCAGCTCACCAATTCAGGGGAATGAGCAGTTCTTC.